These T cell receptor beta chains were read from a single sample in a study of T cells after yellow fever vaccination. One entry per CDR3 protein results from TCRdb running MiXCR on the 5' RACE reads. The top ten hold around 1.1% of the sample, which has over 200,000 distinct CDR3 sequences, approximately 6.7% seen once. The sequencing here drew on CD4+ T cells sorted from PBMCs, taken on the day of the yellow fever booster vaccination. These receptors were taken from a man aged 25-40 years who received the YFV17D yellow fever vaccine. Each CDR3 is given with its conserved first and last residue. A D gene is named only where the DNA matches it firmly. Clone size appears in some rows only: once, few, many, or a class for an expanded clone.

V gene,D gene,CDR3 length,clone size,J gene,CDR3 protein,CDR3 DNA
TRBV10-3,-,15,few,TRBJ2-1,CAISEGLAGRNEQFF,TGTGCCATCAGCGAGGGGCTGGCAGGGCGGAATGAGCAGTTCTTC
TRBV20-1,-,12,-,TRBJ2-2,CSARWGPGELFF,TGCAGTGCTAGATGGGGTCCCGGGGAGCTGTTTTTT
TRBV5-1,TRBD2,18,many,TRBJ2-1,CASSAGTSGTSSYNEQFF,TGCGCCAGCAGCGCTGGGACTAGCGGAACCAGCTCCTACAATGAGCAGTTCTTC
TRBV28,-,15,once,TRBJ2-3,CASNLPEGPGDTQYF,TGTGCCAGCAACCTCCCCGAGGGACCCGGGGATACGCAGTATTTT
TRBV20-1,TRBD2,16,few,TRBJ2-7,CSAPPPWVAGGGEQYF,TGCAGTGCCCCTCCCCCTTGGGTGGCGGGAGGGGGAGAGCAGTACTTC
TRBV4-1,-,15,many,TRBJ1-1,CASSQDWTDNTEAFF,TGCGCCAGCAGCCAAGATTGGACAGATAACACTGAAGCTTTCTTT
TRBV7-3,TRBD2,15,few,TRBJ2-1,CASSFGTSGSNEQFF,TGTGCCAGCAGCTTCGGGACTAGCGGGAGCAATGAGCAGTTCTTC
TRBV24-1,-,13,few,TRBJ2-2,CATGTANTGELFF,TGTGCCACTGGGACGGCGAACACCGGGGAGCTGTTTTTT
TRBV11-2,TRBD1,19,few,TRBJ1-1,CASSIRTGSRPSMNTEAFF,TGTGCCAGCAGCATTCGGACAGGGAGCCGACCCTCCATGAACACTGAAGCTTTCTTT
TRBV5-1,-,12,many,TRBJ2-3,CASSPYEDTQYF,TGCGCCAGCAGCCCCTATGAAGATACGCAGTATTTT
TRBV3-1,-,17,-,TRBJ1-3,CASSQVNNYESGNTIYF,TGTGCCAGCAGCCAAGTTAACAACTATGAATCTGGAAACACCATATATTTT
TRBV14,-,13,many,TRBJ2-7,CASRERGAYEQYF,TGTGCCAGCAGGGAGAGAGGGGCCTACGAGCAGTACTTC
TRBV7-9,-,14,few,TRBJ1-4,CASSSGSRNEKLFF,TGTGCCAGCAGCTCCGGGTCCCGTAATGAAAAACTGTTTTTT
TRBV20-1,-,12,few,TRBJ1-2,CSASWDTYGYTF,TGCAGTGCTAGTTGGGACACCTATGGCTACACCTTC